The clone carrying this TCR beta chain came up a few times. This specimen comes from a study of T cell repertoires in cytomegalovirus infection. TCRdb re-called the reads with MiXCR, one entry per CDR3 protein. The data show some 180,000 distinct CDR3 sequences, 15% to 20% seen once. The CDR3 consists of 13 residues. The germline V gene has CDR1 SEHNR and CDR2 FQNEAQ (reference sequence). V dropped 4 bases and J dropped 5; count of bases not matched to a gene: 2. The sample was CD8+ T cells from PBMCs. J is TRBJ2-5 and V is TRBV7-9; 9 nucleotides line up with TRBD1. The origin of this receptor is a human donor in good health (CMV status not recorded). Some clones in this sample may be carry-over from other donors' samples. The CDR3 protein is CASSWGTGETQYF. As DNA, the CDR3 is TGTGCCAGCAGCTGGGGGACAGGGGAGACCCAGTACTTC.